The 26 T cell receptor beta chains below were found in one sample sequenced in a study of blood T cell repertoires in COVID-19 (dated by TCRdb to the early 2020s). Library construction relied on the immunoSEQ multiplex PCR assay. Sourced from immuneACCESS, this table was stored by TCRdb with only in-frame sequences that have V and J called. A share of the clones is absent; for the studies checked, an unresolved V gene accounts for under half, and the remainder has no known explanation. The sample has over 250,000 clones on record, about 89% of them singletons. Jointly, the top ten make up roughly 2.3% of the sample. Material for sequencing was peripheral blood. The source of these receptors is a man aged 45-65 years with acute or convalescent COVID-19.

V and J are TRBV2 and TRBJ2-5; the D gene is possibly TRBD1 (6 bases). V shed 2 bases and J shed 5 bases, with 9 bases lying between them. The CDR3 sequence is 13 residues long. Germline CDR1 is SNHLY and CDR2 is FYNNEI. The CDR3 sequence is CASSETRGETQYF. In nucleotides, the CDR3 is TGTGCCAGCAGTGAAACCAGGGGCGAGACCCAGTACTTC. The variable domain in full, completed from reference TRBV2 and TRBJ2-5, reads EPEVTQTPSHQVTQMGQEVILRCVPISNHLYFYWYRQILGQKVEFLVSFYNNEISEKSEIFDDQFSVERPDGSNFTLKIRSTKLEDSAMYFCASSETRGETQYFGPGTRLLVL.

The chain employs TRBV4-1 and TRBJ2-4; D might be TRBD2 (6 bases). Trimming removed 0 bases at V and 3 bases at J, with 12 bases between. This CDR3 has 16 amino acids. The V gene's germline CDR1 is MGHRA and CDR2 YSYEKL. As DNA, the CDR3 is TGCGCCAGCAGCCAAGATGGGGGGATCGGCAAAAACATTCAGTACTTC. Residues: CASSQDGGIGKNIQYF.

The chain uses TRBV19 and TRBJ1-1, with D maybe TRBD1 (5 bases). This CDR3 has 13 residues. Trimming left V 3 bases short and J 4 bases short, with 9 bases between. Germline CDR1 and CDR2: LNHDA and SQIVND (reference sequence). CDR3 in amino acids: CASSIQGGTEAFF. Written as DNA, the CDR3 is TGTGCCAGTAGTATTCAGGGAGGCACTGAAGCTTTCTTT.

This clone was seen only once. V gene TRBV30 combines with J gene TRBJ1-1; 7 bases fit TRBD1. After removal of 2 bases from V and 7 bases from J, the junction contained 7 bases not matched to a gene. The germline CDR1 and CDR2 sequences are GTSNPN and SVGIG (reference sequence). CDR3 length equals 13 residues. The CDR3 DNA reads TGTGCCTGGAGTTCACAGGGGTTCGGTGAAGCTTTCTTT. As protein: CAWSSQGFGEAFF.

DNA for the CDR3: TGTGCCAGCAGCGTAGCCTGGTCTGTTGGGACAGACTACAATGAGCAGTTCTTC. Translation: CASSVAWSVGTDYNEQFF. This chain links TRBV9 with TRBJ2-1; 7 bases line up with TRBD1. The V gene end was trimmed by 0 bases and the J gene end by 3 bases; junction bases not matched to a gene: 12. Germline loops: CDR1 SGDLS, CDR2 YYNGEE. CDR3 length equals 18 residues. The variable domain in full, completed from reference TRBV9 and TRBJ2-1, reads DSGVTQTPKHLITATGQRVTLRCSPRSGDLSVYWYQQSLDQGLQFLIQYYNGEERAKGNILERFSAQQFPDLHSELNLSSLELGDSALYFCASSVAWSVGTDYNEQFFGPGTRLTVL.

The chain carries TRBV18 and TRBJ2-3; D remains unclear. There are 15 residues in the CDR3. The V gene's germline CDR1 is KGHSH and CDR2 LQKENI. The V gene lost 0 bases and the J gene lost 0 bases, with 7 bases spanning the gap. CDR3 DNA: TGTGCCAGCTCACCACCAGAGTATAGCACAGATACGCAGTATTTT. Its translation: CASSPPEYSTDTQYF.

Concerning this clone: Other DNA sequences from this sample encode an identical CDR3 as well. The CDR3 region has the DNA TGTGCCAGCAGCGTAGGGGCCGGGGACACTGAAGCTTTCTTT. Encoded protein: CASSVGAGDTEAFF. This chain joins TRBV9 and TRBJ1-1; D call uncertain. Trimming took 0 bases from V and 3 from J, leaving 9 bases between them. This CDR3 is 14 amino acids long. Germline-derived CDR1 and CDR2 are SGDLS and YYNGEE.

J is TRBJ1-1 and V is TRBV18, with 8 nucleotides matching TRBD1. The CDR3 length is 15 residues. Germline V lookup: CDR1 KGHSH, CDR2 LQKENI. V gave up 1 base and J gave up 2 bases; unmatched junction bases: 3. CDR3 DNA: TGTGCCAGCTCACCACGACAGGGGTCAAACACTGAAGCTTTCTTT. Residues: CASSPRQGSNTEAFF.

The rearrangement links TRBV27 to TRBJ1-5; TRBD1 agrees at 10 bases. The V gene end was trimmed by 8 bases and the J gene end by 4 bases; junction bases not matched to a gene: 5. Germline values: CDR1 MNHEY, CDR2 SMNVEV (reference sequence). This CDR3 is built from 14 residues. The CDR3 sequence: CASADRGSNQPQHF. CDR3 bases: TGTGCCAGCGCGGACAGGGGGTCGAATCAGCCCCAGCATTTT.

The genes are TRBV11-2 and TRBJ2-5; the match to TRBD1 covers 8 bases. Germline-derived CDR1 and CDR2 are SGHAT and FQNNGV. The CDR3 runs 15 residues. V trimming: 4 bases; J trimming: 4 bases; junction bases outside the gene matches: 8. CDR3 DNA sequence: TGTGCCAGCAGCTCCCCGGGACAGGATACAGAGACCCAGTACTTC. It is translated as CASSSPGQDTETQYF.

This chain connects TRBV27 to TRBJ2-5, with TRBD2 identical over 8 bases. The V gene's germline CDR1 is MNHEY and CDR2 SMNVEV (reference sequence). The CDR3 has 14 amino acids. Losses at the gene ends were 7 bases for V and 3 bases for J; bases not matched to a gene: 7. The CDR3 region has the DNA TGTGCCAGCACGGAGCGGGGGCCAAAAGAGACCCAGTACTTC. Translating gives CASTERGPKETQYF.

The chain links TRBV28 to TRBJ1-1; D may be TRBD1 (5 bases). The germline V and J ends were trimmed by 5 bases and 0 bases, with 10 bases remaining between them. The CDR3 covers 14 residues. Germline CDR1 and CDR2: MDHEN and SYDVKM. The CDR3 sequence: CASSGDFMNTEAFF. The CDR3 DNA reads TGTGCCAGCAGTGGGGACTTTATGAACACTGAAGCTTTCTTT. The full variable domain, with the rest looked up from reference TRBV28 and TRBJ1-1, is DVKVTQSSRYLVKRTGEKVFLECVQDMDHENMFWYRQDPGLGLRLIYFSYDVKMKEKGDIPEGYSVSREKKERFSLILESASTNQTSMYLCASSGDFMNTEAFFGQGTRLTVV.

The J gene is TRBJ2-7, the V gene TRBV5-5, with D uncertain. This CDR3 region has 15 residues. Trimming shortened V by 1 base and J by 0 bases, and 11 bases separated the two germline ends. Germline CDR1 reads SGHKS; CDR2 reads YYEKEE (reference sequence). For the CDR3, the DNA is TGTGCCAGCAGCTTGTTTGTGGCAATCTCCTACGAGCAGTACTTC. It specifies CASSLFVAISYEQYF.

This clone was detected once. The V call is TRBV11-2, the J call TRBJ1-1; no definite D call. This CDR3 region has 13 residues. V dropped 5 bases and J dropped 10 bases, with 17 bases sitting between them. Germline V lookup: CDR1 SGHAT, CDR2 FQNNGV. CDR3 amino acids: CASSTPRLFRAFF. The CDR3 DNA is TGTGCCAGCAGCACCCCCCGACTCTTTCGAGCTTTCTTT.

The CDR3 region has the DNA TGCAGTGCTAGTCCCGCTAGCGGGGCTAGGCATGAGCAGTTCTTC. The encoded protein is CSASPASGARHEQFF. The rearrangement links TRBV20-1 to TRBJ2-1; 9 bases match TRBD2. The CDR3 is 15 amino acids. Germline V gene lookup returns CDR1 DFQATT and CDR2 SNEGSKA (reference sequence). V dropped 3 bases and J dropped 8; count of bases not matched to a gene: 11.

The rearrangement joins TRBV5-1 to TRBJ2-2; D is possibly TRBD1 (6 bases). This CDR3 region has 16 residues. The germline V and J ends were trimmed by 0 bases and 10 bases, with 19 bases remaining between them. The V gene's germline CDR1 is SGHRS and CDR2 YFSETQ. This CDR3 reads CASSLGDISLGEELFF. The CDR3 DNA is TGCGCCAGCAGCTTGGGGGACATTTCCTTAGGAGAGGAGCTGTTTTTT.

The V gene is TRBV3-1 (or the pseudogene TRBV3-2), the J gene TRBJ2-7, with TRBD2 matching 9 bases. CDR3 length: 15 amino acids. The V gene's germline CDR1 is LGHDT and CDR2 YNNKEL (reference sequence). The V gene end was trimmed by 3 bases and the J gene end by 0 bases; junction bases not matched to a gene: 3. The CDR3 nucleotides read TGTGCCAGCAGCCAGCGGGGGGGCCTCTCCTACGAGCAGTACTTC. Translated, it gives CASSQRGGLSYEQYF.

The gene calls are TRBV5-4 and TRBJ2-7, with 8 bases fitting TRBD1. Trimming removed 3 bases from V and 2 bases from J; junction bases left unmatched: 4. Germline lookup yields CDR1 SGHNT and CDR2 YYREEE (reference sequence). The CDR3 spans 14 residues. Here the CDR3 reads CASSYGQGAYEQYF. CDR3 DNA sequence: TGTGCCAGCAGCTATGGACAGGGTGCCTACGAGCAGTACTTC.

The chain is built from TRBV6-5 and TRBJ1-5; 11 bases line up with TRBD1. This CDR3 has 15 residues. Germline trimming cut 7 bases from V and 3 bases from J; bases unmatched to any gene: 5. Germline V CDR1 and CDR2: MNHEY, SVGAGI. The chain's CDR3 is CASNGQGAYNQPQHF. Written as DNA, the CDR3 is TGTGCCAGCAACGGACAGGGGGCTTACAATCAGCCCCAGCATTTT.

CDR3 bases: TGTGCCAGCAGCGTAGGAGCTAGCGGGGGGGCGACAGATACGCAGTATTTT. Amino acids: CASSVGASGGATDTQYF. This sequence joins TRBV9 and TRBJ2-3, with TRBD2 identical over 12 bases. The ends lost 0 bases at V and 3 bases at J; junction bases unmatched: 5. The CDR3 contains 17 residues. Germline V gene lookup returns CDR1 SGDLS and CDR2 YYNGEE.

CDR3 loop: CSVEDTGVWGEAFF. The DNA of the CDR3 is TGCAGCGTTGAAGATACGGGGGTTTGGGGTGAAGCTTTCTTT. The chain uses TRBV29-1 and TRBJ1-1; a weak D match, TRBD1 (5 bases). Germline assignment: CDR1 SQVTM and CDR2 ANQGSEA. Trimming took off 0 bases at V and 7 bases at J, with 15 bases between the two ends. The CDR3 spans 14 residues.

The rearrangement links TRBV7-3 to TRBJ1-3; no clear D gene. Germline-derived CDR1 and CDR2 are SGHTA and FQGTGA. Trimming took off 4 bases at V and 0 bases at J, with 4 bases between the two ends. CDR3 length: 13 residues. DNA of the CDR3: TGTGCCAGCAGCTCCAGCTCTGGAAACACCATATATTTT. Residues: CASSSSSGNTIYF.

The chain recombines TRBV19 with TRBJ1-1, with D unclear. Trimming shortened V by 6 bases and J by 4 bases, and 15 bases separated the two germline ends. Looked up from germline, CDR1 is LNHDA and CDR2 is SQIVND (reference sequence). The CDR3 totals 14 residues. CDR3: CASSLRGSGTEAFF. The CDR3 DNA reads TGTGCCAGTAGCCTAAGAGGGTCGGGCACTGAAGCTTTCTTT.

The chain joins TRBV24-1 to TRBJ1-5; no clear D. The CDR3 is 14 amino acids. Germline V CDR1 and CDR2: KGHDR, SFDVKD. The V end lost 4 bases, the J end lost 3 bases, and 9 bases lay between the germline ends. The CDR3 spells CATSEGGFNQPQHF. The CDR3, as DNA: TGTGCCACCAGTGAGGGAGGGTTCAATCAGCCCCAGCATTTT.

This chain joins TRBV7-9 and TRBJ2-5; no clear D gene. CDR3 size: 11 residues. Trimming left V 7 bases short and J 5 bases short, with 8 bases between. Germline assignment: CDR1 SEHNR and CDR2 FQNEAQ (reference sequence). The CDR3 is CASTPGETQYF. For the CDR3, the DNA is TGTGCCAGCACCCCCGGGGAGACCCAGTACTTC. Variable domain in full (rest from reference TRBV7-9 and TRBJ2-5): DTGVSQNPRHKITKRGQNVTFRCDPISEHNRLYWYRQTLGQGPEFLTYFQNEAQLEKSRLLSDRFSAERPKGSFSTLEIQRTEQGDSAMYLCASTPGETQYFGPGTRLLVL.

The chain links TRBV30 to TRBJ2-5, with 7 nucleotides matching TRBD1. There are 14 residues in the CDR3. The germline CDR1 and CDR2 sequences are GTSNPN and SVGIG (reference sequence). J lost 3 bases, V lost 0 bases, and 4 bases had no gene match. This chain's CDR3 is CAWSVRTGKETQYF. Here the CDR3 DNA reads TGTGCCTGGAGTGTTCGGACAGGAAAAGAGACCCAGTACTTC.